This is a list of T cell receptor beta chains from one sample in a study of T cell clones after liver transplantation. TCRdb's table, derived via immunoSEQ multiplex PCR, lists solely in-frame clones and lacks some. The table lists about 85,000 clones, roughly 85% of them singletons. Sequencing was performed on CD4+ T cells from blood, taken 45 to 47 months after liver transplant. These receptors all stem from a human patient who received a liver transplant. The T cells may partly be graft donor cells. CDR3s leave out the opening cysteine and the closing phenylalanine or tryptophan.

j_gene: TRBJ2-6; v_gene: TRBV4-1; CDR3aa: ASSQVRSGANSGANVLT
j_gene: TRBJ1-1; v_gene: TRBV7-9; CDR3aa: ASSKTDRGNTEAF
j_gene: TRBJ2-3; v_gene: TRBV6-6; CDR3aa: ASSPRGSADTQY
j_gene: TRBJ1-5; v_gene: TRBV19; CDR3aa: ASSGVETGGQPQH
j_gene: TRBJ2-1; v_gene: TRBV6-5; CDR3aa: ASSSLTRTPLNEQF
j_gene: TRBJ2-7; v_gene: TRBV10-2; CDR3aa: ASNHKAGGGEQY
j_gene: TRBJ1-2; v_gene: TRBV28; CDR3aa: ATYRPYGYT
j_gene: TRBJ1-1; v_gene: TRBV27; CDR3aa: ASSLQGGGFTEAF
j_gene: TRBJ2-5; v_gene: TRBV2; CDR3aa: ASTASGRSLETQY
j_gene: TRBJ2-7; v_gene: TRBV25-1; CDR3aa: ASSTLARYEQY
j_gene: TRBJ1-1; v_gene: TRBV27; CDR3aa: ASKPRPRTGGAGRYTEAF